Sequencing of this T cell receptor beta chain was carried out in a study of shared clonotypes between healthy human individuals. Study-level points and caveats: Non-shared clonotypes showed lower generation probabilities than clonotypes common to all four donors.

Terminally differentiated effector memory CD45RA+ cells were left out of the naive CD8 fraction, which was CD45RO-negative and positively selected for CCR7. Turning to this clone: Its antigen is undetermined.

The method was immunoSEQ multiplex PCR; TCRdb's version includes in-frame clones alone and lacks a portion of them. In the table there are more than 2 million clones, around 93% of which are singletons. The CDR3 runs to 16 residues. Germline V lookup: CDR1 SGDLS, CDR2 YYNGEE. V was clipped by 4 bases and J by 10 bases; unmatched bases: 14. The clonotype was recovered from a man between 18 and 29 years old in good health. Some clones in this sample may be carry-over from other donors' samples. Sequenced material: naive CD8+ T cells from PBMCs. The chain employs TRBV9 and TRBJ2-2; 9 bases fit TRBD1. CDR3 nucleotide sequence: TGTGCCAGCAGCTTCAGCAGGGACAGGGTTTTAGAGGAGCTGTTTTTT. The encoded protein is CASSFSRDRVLEELFF.